This entry features one TCR beta chain sequence. In its sample, this clone was seen a few times. Its cognate antigen has yet to be identified. Base-call qualities are not available, and no considerably larger clone is one nucleotide away. CDR1 and CDR2, per the germline V gene (reference sequence), are SEHNR and FQNEAQ. V is clipped by 5 bases and J by 1 base, and the sequence between their germline boundaries is 6 bases long. The CDR3 goes from the cysteine to the phenylalanine over 13 residues. Only the CDR3 part of the read is kept: 39 bases, read in frame from the first base. The entire amount of isolated RNA was reverse transcribed using the High Capacity cDNA Reverse Transcription Kit, so the sequenced TCRB transcripts were expressed ones. Naive, central memory and regulatory T cell samples underwent deep immunoSEQ sequencing, averaging about 3.3 million total reads per sample. Sorted cells were lysed in RLT buffer, and RNA was extracted using DNase-treated RNeasy Micro or Mini kits according to cell number. To prevent cross-contamination, each cell subset was processed individually, whereas patient and healthy donor samples were processed jointly. The immunoSEQ multiplex PCR was used to amplify TCRB sequences from cDNA, yielding 87-bp fragments that span the CDR3 region. Amplicons were sequenced on the Illumina HiSeq platform. The study's own analysis went as follows. Synthetic template baselines were used to correct PCR bias computationally, reads within Hamming distance 2 were collapsed, and singletons that could not be merged were discarded. Reads were aligned against IMGT to assign V, D and J genes, CDR3 length and insertions or deletions at six rearrangement sites. Within each subset, clonotype counts were normalized to sorted cell number, after which true diversity and Gini coefficients were computed with the tcR R package. The overlap coefficient, calculated on TCRB nucleotide sequences, was used to measure repertoire sharing. TCRdb's version of the immuneACCESS table is confined to in-frame rearrangements and falls short of the full clone set. An unresolved V gene accounts for under half of the shortfall where checked; the remainder is of unknown origin. V, J and clone size are taken as reported in that table, and D and trimming were inferred from the DNA itself. Across this sample there are 150,000 or so clones, with approximately 9% seen only once. The ten largest clonotypes hold 2% to 2.5% of the sample.

These data originate in a study of beta chain features in type 1 diabetes (dated by TCRdb to 2017 to 2018). In the study overall: Patients and healthy donors did not differ in mean age, gender distribution, total cell number or subset yield. A total of roughly 99 million sorted cells were examined across all samples, and the number of cells per subset was strongly correlated with RNA yield. In the study, recently diagnosed type 1 diabetes patients and matched healthy donors were compared on the TCRB repertoires of their sorted circulating CD4+ T cell subsets. Whereas all 30 or so donors provided naive and central memory subsets, regulatory and stem cell-like memory subsets were isolated from just 8 patients and roughly eight healthy donors. Here is what the overall study found, with its caveats: Shorter templates might be favored by PCR, yet because patient and control samples were amplified and corrected together, any such skew would affect both groups equally. In all four CD4+ subsets, TCRB CDR3 length was moderately but significantly shorter in type 1 diabetes patients. Naive, central memory and regulatory TCRB repertoires appeared more similar among patients than among healthy donors. At VDJ recombination sites, patients with type 1 diabetes made fewer insertions and deleted more nucleotides, a pattern implying thymic rearrangement abnormalities. Because cDNA was sequenced instead of genomic DNA, activated cells with high expression could be over-represented, although the groups did not differ in activation or CD3 levels. HLA sub-analyses involved small numbers of individuals, so any influence of HLA type on TCRB rearrangement remained unresolved.

From each donor, a single peripheral blood sample of 100 to 150 mL on average was drawn into heparinised tubes. A BD FACSAria II was used to sort naive, central memory, regulatory and stem cell-like memory CD4+ T cells with a panel that included CD45RO, CCR7, CD25, CD127, CD95 and CD27. Purity was above 95% for every sorted population. Right away, PBMCs were isolated by Lymphoprep density gradient centrifugation and were stained directly, with no culture step. So that batch effects would be minimized, each experiment stained and sorted samples in pairs, pairing one healthy donor with one patient. Sequences were obtained from central memory CD4+ T cells from blood. The V gene is TRBV7-9 and the J gene is TRBJ2-4; no D segment can be confidently identified. This clonotype was obtained from a woman under 30 in good health. The DNA is TGTGCCAGCAGCGGAGATGCCAAAAACATTCAGTACTTC. It codes for CASSGDAKNIQYF. Outside the CDR3, residues come from the reference TRBV7-9 and TRBJ2-4 proteins, so the full variable domain is: DTGVSQNPRHKITKRGQNVTFRCDPISEHNRLYWYRQTLGQGPEFLTYFQNEAQLEKSRLLSDRFSAERPKGSFSTLEIQRTEQGDSAMYLCASSGDAKNIQYFGAGTRLSVL.